The 24 T cell receptor beta chains given below trace back to one sample, sequenced in a study of T cell responses to AZD1222 COVID-19 vaccine (dated by TCRdb to about 2021). To prepare the library, the immunoSEQ multiplex PCR assay was applied. TCRdb holds this immuneACCESS table with in-frame rearrangements only. Some clones are missing; in checked studies, unresolved V genes explain under half, and the rest has no known cause. The sample table lists about 100,000 clones, just over 90% of them with a count of one. The top ten hold roughly 5.6% of the sample. Read against the paper, the sample's time point label means: about 28 days (+/-7) after the second vaccine dose. Specimen: peripheral blood, collected 28 days after the second AZD1222 dose. These receptors all stem from an adult who received the AZD1222 COVID-19 vaccine.

This clone was detected a few times. The chain couples TRBV7-2 to TRBJ1-6; tentatively, D is TRBD1 (6 bases). V was cut by 5 bases and J by 10 bases, with 18 bases left in between. The CDR3 contains 15 residues. Germline assignment: CDR1 SGHTA and CDR2 FQGNSA. In DNA form, the CDR3 reads TGTGCCAGCAGCCCCCTACAGGGCTCGCTATCACCCCTCCACTTT. Protein: CASSPLQGSLSPLHF.

CDR3 in DNA: TGTGCCAGCAGACGGATCGGGGGGGCCGGAAATGAGCAGTTCTTC. Protein product: CASRRIGGAGNEQFF. The rearrangement joins TRBV11-2 to TRBJ2-1; 8 nucleotides line up with TRBD2. The V gene's germline CDR1 is SGHAT and CDR2 FQNNGV. CDR3 size: 15 residues. Losses at the gene ends were 6 bases for V and 7 bases for J; bases not matched to a gene: 11.

The chain combines TRBV27 with TRBJ2-2; D perhaps matches TRBD2 (6 bases). The CDR3 has 14 residues. Germline-derived CDR1 and CDR2 are MNHEY and SMNVEV (reference sequence). The V gene lost 2 bases and the J gene lost 6 bases, with 10 bases spanning the gap. The CDR3 loop is CASSLVPGAGELFF. The CDR3 DNA is TGTGCCAGCAGTTTAGTTCCGGGAGCCGGGGAGCTGTTTTTT.

This sequence joins TRBV7-2 and TRBJ2-1; the D call may be TRBD1 or TRBD2 (5 bases each). Deletions cut 2 bases from V and 1 base from J, with 15 bases between. CDR1 and CDR2 (germline): SGHTA, FQGNSA. CDR3 length equals 17 residues. The CDR3 DNA is TGTGCCAGCAGCTTAATTCGGACACTAGTTTCCTACAATGAGCAGTTCTTC. Translating it yields CASSLIRTLVSYNEQFF. The whole variable domain, remainder taken from reference TRBV7-2 and TRBJ2-1, is GAGVSQSPSNKVTEKGKDVELRCDPISGHTALYWYRQSLGQGLEFLIYFQGNSAPDKSGLPSDRFSAERTGGSVSTLTIQRTQQEDSAVYLCASSLIRTLVSYNEQFFGPGTRLTVL.

The chain recombines TRBV29-1 with TRBJ2-7; D gene ambiguous. The CDR3 is 15 amino acids. Trimming shortened V by 3 bases and J by 2 bases, and 17 bases separated the two germline ends. Germline CDR1 and CDR2: SQVTM and ANQGSEA. CDR3 nucleotide sequence: TGCAGCGTTGATGGATCTTCTACGGATACCTACGAGCAGTACTTC. It encodes CSVDGSSTDTYEQYF.

The J gene is TRBJ1-4, the V gene TRBV2, with D perhaps matching TRBD1 (5 bases). The V gene lost 8 bases and the J gene lost 13 bases, with 14 bases spanning the gap. This CDR3 has 11 amino acids. The germline CDR1 and CDR2 sequences are SNHLY and FYNNEI. Here the CDR3 reads CASRITGTLFF. The CDR3 coding sequence is TGTGCCAGCCGAATAACCGGGACACTGTTTTTT.

This sequence joins TRBV27 and TRBJ2-5, with 15 positions matching TRBD2. From germline, CDR1 is MNHEY and CDR2 SMNVEV (reference sequence). V shed 3 bases and J 5 bases; nucleotides not matched to a gene: 10. CDR3 length equals 18 residues. In nucleotides, the CDR3 is TGTGCCAGCAGTTTCCGCGGACTAGCGGGAGGGCCAGGGGAGACCCAGTACTTC. Amino acids: CASSFRGLAGGPGETQYF.

V and J are TRBV5-1 and TRBJ1-6; 8 nucleotides align to TRBD1. The CDR3 spans 14 residues. Germline V gene sequence: CDR1 SGHRS, CDR2 YFSETQ. V lost 4 bases to trimming and J lost 8 bases; unmatched junction nucleotides: 5. CDR3 sequence: CASSQDREYSPLHF. In nucleotides, the CDR3 is TGCGCCAGCAGCCAGGACAGGGAATATTCACCCCTCCACTTT.

The chain is built from TRBV11-3 and TRBJ1-5; D unresolved. The V gene's germline CDR1 is SGHNT and CDR2 YENEEA. There are 17 residues in the CDR3. V was trimmed by 2 bases and J by 0 bases, leaving 14 bases between them. This chain's CDR3 is CASSLHGDRDSNQPQHF. In nucleotides, the CDR3 is TGTGCCAGCAGCTTACATGGGGATCGTGATAGCAATCAGCCCCAGCATTTT.

The chain is built from TRBV5-4 and TRBJ1-1, with D uncertain. The length of the CDR3 is 13 residues. V was shortened by 2 bases and J by 7 bases, with 12 bases between the two germline ends. Per germline, CDR1 SGHNT and CDR2 YYREEE (reference sequence). The DNA of the CDR3 is TGTGCCAGCAGCTTTCAAGGAGATGGTGAAGCTTTCTTT. As protein: CASSFQGDGEAFF.

V is TRBV18 and J is TRBJ1-6; D not certain. Looked up from germline, CDR1 is KGHSH and CDR2 is LQKENI. V was clipped by 8 bases and J by 7 bases, with 3 bases between them. This CDR3 has 10 amino acids. Here the CDR3 DNA reads TGTGCCAGCCAAAATTCACCCCTCCACTTT. Protein sequence: CASQNSPLHF.

The gene calls are TRBV14 and TRBJ2-2, with a possible D match to TRBD2 (6 bases). Trimming took off 4 bases at V and 4 bases at J, with 10 bases between the two ends. The CDR3 totals 14 residues. From germline, CDR1 is SGHDN and CDR2 FVKESK. CDR3 residues: CASSPGLFTGELFF. CDR3 in DNA: TGTGCCAGCAGCCCGGGACTGTTCACCGGGGAGCTGTTTTTT.

The count of this clone is one. The CDR3 loop is CASSYLGGNTEAFF. The CDR3 DNA reads as TGTGCCAGCAGTTACCTCGGGGGGAACACTGAAGCTTTCTTT. V and J are TRBV6-5 and TRBJ1-1; D perhaps matches TRBD1 (5 bases). V lost 2 bases, J lost 1 base, and 8 bases lay in between. The CDR3 runs to 14 residues. The germline V gene encodes CDR1 MNHEY and CDR2 SVGAGI.

This clone occurred once. The gene calls are TRBV6-5 and TRBJ2-7; 10 nucleotides align to TRBD1. Germline V gene sequence: CDR1 MNHEY, CDR2 SVGAGI. V was clipped by 6 bases and J by 2 bases; unmatched bases: 7. This CDR3 contains 15 residues. The CDR3 here is CASRIGQGETYEQYF. As DNA, the CDR3 is TGTGCCAGCAGGATAGGACAGGGGGAGACCTACGAGCAGTACTTC.

The V call is TRBV9, the J call TRBJ2-5, with D possibly matching TRBD2 (5 bases). Germline V CDR1 and CDR2: SGDLS, YYNGEE. Trimming shortened V by 1 base and J by 5 bases, and 12 bases separated the two germline ends. There are 14 residues in the CDR3. CDR3 sequence (DNA): TGTGCCAGCAGCGTATTTGGACTGGAGGAGACCCAGTACTTC. Amino acid sequence: CASSVFGLEETQYF.

This clone was counted between two and nine times. The genes are TRBV10-2 and TRBJ1-1; 9 bases align to TRBD1. J lost 5 bases, V lost 6 bases, and 4 bases had no gene match. Germline-derived CDR1 and CDR2 are WSHSY and SAAADI. The CDR3 sequence is 13 residues long. The CDR3 here is CASSVTGGTEAFF. DNA for the CDR3: TGCGCCAGCAGCGTGACAGGGGGGACTGAAGCTTTCTTT.

The chain employs TRBV21-1 and TRBJ1-4; TRBD1 reflects the table's D call only, with no check against the DNA. TRBV21-1 is flagged as a pseudogene. This CDR3 contains 15 residues. The CDR3 is CASSDRTGLNEKLFF. The CDR3 coding sequence is TGTGCCAGCAGCGACCGGACAGGATTAAATGAAAAACTGTTTTTT.

This chain joins TRBV9 and TRBJ2-7; TRBD2 might be the D (6 bases). The germline V and J ends were trimmed by 4 bases and 0 bases, with 11 bases remaining between them. This CDR3 comprises 14 residues. CDR1 is SGDLS, CDR2 YYNGEE, per germline. For the CDR3, the DNA is TGTGCCAGCAGCCCCCTCGGGAGCTCCTACGAGCAGTACTTC. As protein: CASSPLGSSYEQYF.

This clone was seen a single time. The rearrangement links TRBV2 to TRBJ1-5, with D possibly matching TRBD1 (5 bases). The ends were cut back, 6 bases at V and 3 bases at J, with 12 bases in the middle. This CDR3 is 14 amino acids long. From germline, CDR1 is SNHLY and CDR2 FYNNEI. CDR3 bases: TGTGCCAGCAGGAGGGTAGGGGACAATCAGCCCCAGCATTTT. It encodes CASRRVGDNQPQHF.

The chain uses TRBV7-6 and TRBJ2-2; D not certain. Germline lookup yields CDR1 SGHVS and CDR2 FNYEAQ. CDR3 length: 15 residues. Deletions cut 1 base from V and 3 bases from J, with 9 bases between. As DNA, the CDR3 is TGTGCCAGCAGCTTAGGAACTTTCCACACCGGGGAGCTGTTTTTT. Encoded protein: CASSLGTFHTGELFF.

The rearrangement uses TRBV7-6 and TRBJ2-1, with TRBD2 matching over 8 bases. Germline V gives CDR1 SGHVS, CDR2 FNYEAQ. This CDR3 has 17 amino acids. With 1 base clipped from V and 2 bases from J, the junction kept 7 bases outside the gene matches. CDR3 protein: CASSLVFAGGPYNEQFF. The CDR3 region has the DNA TGTGCCAGCAGCTTAGTGTTTGCGGGGGGTCCCTACAATGAGCAGTTCTTC.

The chain employs TRBV6-4 and TRBJ2-2, with TRBD1 matching over 8 bases. The germline V gene encodes CDR1 MRHNA and CDR2 SNTAGT. The V segment lost 6 bases and the J segment 4 bases; nucleotides outside the gene matches: 7. The CDR3 sequence is 15 residues long. The CDR3 loop reads CASRTDRDVTGELFF. The CDR3 nucleotides are TGTGCCAGCAGGACGGACAGGGATGTCACCGGGGAGCTGTTTTTT.

The genes are TRBV19 and TRBJ1-2; D call uncertain. V was shortened by 1 base and J by 0 bases, with 6 bases between the two germline ends. CDR3 size: 14 residues. Germline V gives CDR1 LNHDA, CDR2 SQIVND (reference sequence). The CDR3 DNA reads as TGTGCCAGTAGTATAGCACAGACTAACTATGGCTACACCTTC. This gives the protein CASSIAQTNYGYTF.

The chain links TRBV7-9 to TRBJ2-5; TRBD2 aligns across 14 bases. This CDR3 region has 18 residues. The trim removed 5 bases at V and 5 bases at J, leaving 13 bases unmatched. Germline CDR1 reads SEHNR; CDR2 reads FQNEAQ (reference sequence). The CDR3 spells CASSPGTSGGDLVETQYF. The CDR3 DNA is TGTGCCAGCAGCCCCGGGACTAGCGGGGGCGACTTAGTGGAGACCCAGTACTTC.